These 32 T cell receptor beta chains share one sample of origin, sequenced in a study of vaccination and CD4 T cells after COVID-19. Oncomine TCR Beta short-read sequencing was applied to DNA from cultured CD4+ T cells. TCRdb re-analysed the PCR reads in MiXCR, keeping a single row per CDR3 protein. The data contain 9,500 to 11,000 distinct CDR3 sequences, roughly 77% of them seen just once; the ten biggest clones take up roughly 12%. Their target antigens are unknown. Treatment denoted: approximately 10-day PBMC culture with coronavirus spike peptide pools or control peptides (ViraFEST assay). Sequencing was performed on CD4+ T cells from blood, cultured in vitro. These receptors were obtained from a human donor who had recovered from COVID-19.

CDR3 residues: CASSDRTGINNQPQHF. CDR3 coding DNA: TGTGCCAGCAGTGATAGGACAGGGATTAACAATCAGCCCCAGCATTTT. The chain employs TRBV25-1 and TRBJ1-5; 8 bases fit TRBD1. Trimming cost V 3 bases and J 3 bases; bases outside gene matches: 7. The CDR3 length is 16 residues. CDR1 is MGHDK, CDR2 SYGVNS, per germline.

The chain has TRBV7-6 and TRBJ1-5; D gene unclear. Trimming cost V 4 bases and J 10 bases, with 11 bases left between them. Per the germline V gene, CDR1 is SGHVS and CDR2 is FNYEAQ. The CDR3 has 12 residues. CDR3 amino acids: CASSSPGNPQHF. The CDR3 DNA sequence: TGTGCCAGCAGCTCGCCGGGGAATCCCCAGCATTTT.

The CDR3 loop reads CASSSGGAGVRREQYF. Written as DNA, the CDR3 is TGTGCCAGCAGTTCAGGGGGGGCGGGAGTGCGGCGCGAGCAGTACTTC. This rearrangement joins TRBV27 to TRBJ2-7; D possibly uses TRBD1 or TRBD2 (7 bases each). Deletions cut 4 bases from V and 6 bases from J, with 22 bases between. CDR1 and CDR2 (germline): MNHEY, SMNVEV (reference sequence). The CDR3 contains 16 residues.

The V gene is TRBV15, the J gene TRBJ1-2; D is ambiguous. Trimming removed 0 bases from V and 7 bases from J, with 18 bases in between. This CDR3 is 16 amino acids long. Per the germline V gene, CDR1 is LNHNV and CDR2 is YYDKDF (reference sequence). The CDR3 DNA sequence: TGTGCCACCAGCAGAGATCTCGGACCCCCGCTGGCTGGCTACACCTTC. As protein: CATSRDLGPPLAGYTF.

This chain links TRBV7-2 with TRBJ1-6; 7 bases fit TRBD1. CDR3 size: 16 residues. The J segment lost 6 bases and the V segment lost 5 bases, leaving 10 bases of the junction unmatched. Looked up from germline, CDR1 is SGHTA and CDR2 is FQGNSA. Here the CDR3 reads CASSTGQTISNSPLHF. CDR3 bases: TGTGCCAGCAGCACGGGACAGACGATATCTAATTCACCCCTCCACTTT.

The CDR3 nucleotides are TGTGCCATCGGGGATGACAGTCTAGGGAACACTGAAGCTTTCTTT. Amino acids: CAIGDDSLGNTEAFF. This chain links TRBV10-3 with TRBJ1-1, with D possibly TRBD1 on 5 matching bases. The V gene lost 8 bases and the J gene lost 1 base, with 17 bases spanning the gap. CDR3 length: 15 amino acids. Per the germline V gene, CDR1 is ENHRY and CDR2 is SYGVKD.

The chain has TRBV20-1 and TRBJ1-1, with D hard to call. Trimming removed 4 bases from V and 4 bases from J, with 13 bases in between. The germline gives CDR1 DFQATT, CDR2 SNEGSKA (reference sequence). This CDR3 spans 13 amino acids. Here the CDR3 DNA reads TGCAGTGCTATTACTAGTAGTGGCACTGAAGCTTTCTTT. Protein: CSAITSSGTEAFF.

This clonotype rates as medium-sized (0.01 to 0.1%). The chain combines TRBV20-1 with TRBJ1-1; weak D call: TRBD1 (5 bases). Trimming took off 5 bases at V and 7 bases at J, with 17 bases between the two ends. The CDR3 spans 13 residues. The germline gives CDR1 DFQATT, CDR2 SNEGSKA (reference sequence). CDR3 in amino acids: CSAHGGVSHEAFF. The CDR3 nucleotides read TGCAGTGCTCACGGAGGGGTATCCCATGAAGCTTTCTTT.

The table lists this clonotype with a few counts. The chain recombines TRBV20-1 with TRBJ1-5; D is undetermined. Germline assignment: CDR1 DFQATT and CDR2 SNEGSKA (reference sequence). The CDR3 is made up of 15 amino acids. V lost 5 bases and J lost 0, with 14 bases in between. The CDR3 DNA is TGCAGTGCTGGAAAAGACGGATATAGCAATCAGCCCCAGCATTTT. This codes for CSAGKDGYSNQPQHF.

This rearrangement joins TRBV6-5 to TRBJ1-6; 7 positions agree with TRBD1. Looked up from germline, CDR1 is MNHEY and CDR2 is SVGAGI. V lost 4 bases to trimming and J lost 9 bases; unmatched junction nucleotides: 12. This CDR3 has 16 residues. DNA for the CDR3: TGTGCCAGCAGTTGGTCGACTCGACAGGGACTTTCACCCCTCCACTTT. Translation gives CASSWSTRQGLSPLHF.

The V gene is TRBV20-1, the J gene TRBJ2-5; 9 bases are a match to TRBD2. Germline V gives CDR1 DFQATT, CDR2 SNEGSKA (reference sequence). The length of the CDR3 is 14 residues. V lost 5 bases to trimming and J lost 7 bases; unmatched junction nucleotides: 11. The CDR3 region is CSAPRGGARATQYF. CDR3 nucleotide sequence: TGCAGTGCTCCGCGGGGGGGGGCAAGAGCGACCCAGTACTTC.

This clonotype appeared a single time. The chain combines TRBV6-5 with TRBJ1-6; D remains unclear. Between the trimmed V and J ends, which lost 0 bases and 9 bases, there was a span of 15 bases. The CDR3 consists of 16 residues. Germline CDR1 is MNHEY and CDR2 is SVGAGI. In DNA, the CDR3 is TGTGCCAGCAGTTACTCGAATTGGGGTAGGGTTTCACCCCTCCACTTT. Protein sequence: CASSYSNWGRVSPLHF.

The chain recombines TRBV6-4 with TRBJ2-7, with D tentatively TRBD1 (6 bases). V lost 3 bases and J 11 bases, leaving 14 bases between the germline ends. This CDR3 is built from 12 residues. CDR1 and CDR2 from the germline V gene are MRHNA and SNTAGT. The CDR3 spells CASSDLPRGKYF. As DNA, the CDR3 is TGTGCCAGCAGTGATTTACCAAGGGGGAAGTACTTC.

The chain couples TRBV20-1 to TRBJ2-7; D unclear. Germline V gives CDR1 DFQATT, CDR2 SNEGSKA (reference sequence). This CDR3 has 12 residues. Trimming shortened V by 3 bases and J by 5 bases, and 11 bases separated the two germline ends. The CDR3 DNA reads as TGCAGTGCTAGTCAGGCAGCCAACGAGCAGTACTTC. It yields the protein CSASQAANEQYF.

V is TRBV24-1 and J is TRBJ2-5; tentatively, D is TRBD1 (6 bases). In germline, CDR1 is KGHDR, CDR2 SFDVKD. The CDR3 contains 14 residues. Trimming removed 3 bases from V and 7 bases from J, with 14 bases in between. The CDR3 sequence: CATSDPTGIRTQYF. Here the CDR3 DNA reads TGTGCCACCAGTGATCCAACAGGGATACGGACCCAGTACTTC.

The chain couples TRBV7-9 to TRBJ1-1; possibly TRBD1 for D (5 bases). Looked up from germline, CDR1 is SEHNR and CDR2 is FQNEAQ (reference sequence). V was clipped by 5 bases and J by 3 bases, with 19 bases between them. The CDR3 is 16 amino acids. CDR3 sequence: CASSPMYTGRDTEAFF. In DNA, the CDR3 is TGTGCCAGCAGCCCCATGTACACGGGGCGCGACACTGAAGCTTTCTTT.

This clonotype has a handful of counts. The junction departs from the called germline gene at one end, perhaps through a read error. The chain couples TRBV24-1 to TRBJ1-5; TRBD1 is a possible D gene (5 bases). Germline V lookup: CDR1 KGHDR, CDR2 SFDVKD. The CDR3 length is 14 residues. CDR3 bases: TGTGCCACCAGTGACCCAGGGAGCAAACAGCCCCAGCATTTT. Its protein is CATSDPGSKQPQHF.

This clonotype was recorded only once. V gene TRBV20-1 combines with J gene TRBJ1-5; 7 nucleotides match TRBD1. The germline CDR1 and CDR2 sequences are DFQATT and SNEGSKA (reference sequence). V lost 3 bases, J lost 4 bases, and 3 bases stayed unmatched. There are 13 residues in the CDR3. CDR3 DNA: TGCAGTGCTAGGAGACAGGGAAATCAGCCCCAGCATTTT. Residues: CSARRQGNQPQHF.

V is TRBV20-1 and J is TRBJ1-6, with D tentatively TRBD1 (5 bases). Trimming took 0 bases from V and 5 from J, leaving 14 bases between them. The CDR3 covers 16 residues. CDR1 and CDR2 (germline): DFQATT, SNEGSKA (reference sequence). CDR3 amino acids: CSARDRRQQDNSPLHF. In nucleotides, the CDR3 is TGCAGTGCTAGAGACCGACGACAGCAGGATAATTCACCCCTCCACTTT.

V usage is TRBV6-2 or TRBV6-3 and J usage is TRBJ2-5; D gene ambiguous. Per the germline V gene, CDR1 is MNHEY and CDR2 is SVGEGT. The CDR3 sequence is 14 residues long. V lost 2 bases and J lost 2, with 9 bases in between. The CDR3 DNA reads as TGTGCCAGCAGTTACGGGGTCCGGCAAGAGACCCAGTACTTC. This encodes CASSYGVRQETQYF.

In its sample, this clonotype was seen a few times. This CDR3 reads CASSLRGGRYQPQHF. The CDR3 DNA follows: TGTGCCAGCAGTTTAAGGGGTGGGAGGTATCAGCCCCAGCATTTT. The chain combines TRBV28 with TRBJ1-5; TRBD1 might be the D (5 bases). The CDR3 has 15 residues. In germline, CDR1 is MDHEN, CDR2 SYDVKM. V shed 2 bases and J shed 5 bases, with 13 bases lying between them.

The rearrangement joins TRBV4-3 to TRBJ2-7, with 8 bases aligning to TRBD2. This CDR3 comprises 13 residues. Per germline, CDR1 LGHNA and CDR2 YSLEER. V lost 0 bases, J lost 10 bases, and 5 bases stayed unmatched. CDR3 nucleotide sequence: TGCGCCAGCAGCCAAGAGGCGGGGGGCGGTCAGTACTTC. This encodes CASSQEAGGGQYF.

J is TRBJ2-1 and V is TRBV28; TRBD2 aligns across 10 bases. Germline lookup yields CDR1 MDHEN and CDR2 SYDVKM. V was clipped by 10 bases and J by 0 bases; unmatched bases: 9. The CDR3 loop spans 16 amino acids. The CDR3 nucleotides are TGTGCCATCGTAAGTAGCGGGGGGAGCTCCTACAATGAGCAGTTCTTC. Translating gives CAIVSSGGSSYNEQFF.

This clonotype was seen a few times. CDR3 sequence (DNA): TGTGCCAGCAGTACGGGGAACTATGGCTACACCTTC. It is translated as CASSTGNYGYTF. The V gene is TRBV2, the J gene TRBJ1-2, with unresolved D. The CDR3 totals 12 residues. Trimming took off 5 bases at V and 2 bases at J, with 6 bases between the two ends. The germline V gene encodes CDR1 SNHLY and CDR2 FYNNEI.

This chain uses TRBV7-2 with TRBJ1-2; perhaps TRBD1 as D (5 bases). The germline V gene has CDR1 SGHTA and CDR2 FQGNSA. Trimming left V 5 bases short and J 4 bases short, with 17 bases between. The CDR3 spans 15 residues. Written as DNA, the CDR3 is TGTGCCAGCAGCCCCGGGGGTGAGTTAGTCTATGGCTACACCTTC. It yields the protein CASSPGGELVYGYTF.

This clonotype was observed a handful of times. The chain joins TRBV20-1 to TRBJ1-2; no definite D call. Germline V lookup: CDR1 DFQATT, CDR2 SNEGSKA (reference sequence). Trimming removed 3 bases from V and 0 bases from J, with 11 bases in between. The CDR3 totals 14 residues. The chain's CDR3 is CSARAELTNYGYTF. CDR3 DNA sequence: TGCAGTGCTAGGGCGGAGCTTACTAACTATGGCTACACCTTC.

The J gene is TRBJ1-2, the V gene TRBV6-2 or TRBV6-3, with D tentatively TRBD1 (6 bases). V gave up 5 bases and J gave up 5 bases, with 15 bases separating them. CDR3 size: 14 residues. The germline V gene encodes CDR1 MNHEY and CDR2 SVGEGT. Here the CDR3 reads CASSAYGTSYGYTF. The CDR3 DNA follows: TGTGCCAGCAGTGCCTACGGGACATCTTATGGCTACACCTTC.

This rearrangement joins TRBV6-1 to TRBJ1-2; TRBD1 matches 8 bases. CDR3 length equals 14 residues. V was pared by 6 bases and J by 1 base, with 4 bases of the junction left unmatched. Germline CDR1 and CDR2: MNHNS and SASEGT. This chain's CDR3 is CASSPGQGNYGYTF. For the CDR3, the DNA is TGTGCCAGCAGCCCCGGACAGGGTAACTATGGCTACACCTTC.

Here the CDR3 DNA reads TGTGCCAGCAGCTTAGGTACAGGGAGAGCCTATGGCTACACCTTC. This sequence encodes CASSLGTGRAYGYTF. The gene calls are TRBV7-9 and TRBJ1-2; a possible D gene is TRBD1 (6 bases). Trimming removed 1 base at V and 4 bases at J, with 13 bases between. The germline V gene encodes CDR1 SEHNR and CDR2 FQNEAQ (reference sequence). This CDR3 is built from 15 residues.

This clonotype is labeled large. This chain uses TRBV20-1 with TRBJ1-5; D unclear. This CDR3 is 12 amino acids long. V was shortened by 4 bases and J by 7 bases, with 11 bases between the two germline ends. Germline-derived CDR1 and CDR2 are DFQATT and SNEGSKA (reference sequence). DNA for the CDR3: TGCAGTGCTAAGGAGATCGGACAGCCCCAGCATTTT. Translated, it gives CSAKEIGQPQHF.

The rearrangement links TRBV6-2 or TRBV6-3 to TRBJ2-1; 8 bases are shared with TRBD2. The germline CDR1 and CDR2 sequences are MNHEY and SVGEGT. The CDR3 has 14 amino acids. The junction had 3 bases not matched to a gene; V was cut back by 5 bases and J by 3 bases. The CDR3 here is CASSRTSLYNEQFF. The DNA for the CDR3 is TGTGCCAGCAGTAGGACTAGCCTCTACAATGAGCAGTTCTTC.

This clonotype turned up a few times. This sequence joins TRBV7-2 and TRBJ1-1; 7 bases align to TRBD1. V dropped 5 bases and J dropped 5; count of bases not matched to a gene: 11. The germline V gene has CDR1 SGHTA and CDR2 FQGNSA. This CDR3 region has 15 residues. The CDR3 reads CASSLTLAGGTEAFF. The CDR3 DNA reads as TGTGCCAGCAGCCTTACCTTGGCAGGGGGGACTGAAGCTTTCTTT.